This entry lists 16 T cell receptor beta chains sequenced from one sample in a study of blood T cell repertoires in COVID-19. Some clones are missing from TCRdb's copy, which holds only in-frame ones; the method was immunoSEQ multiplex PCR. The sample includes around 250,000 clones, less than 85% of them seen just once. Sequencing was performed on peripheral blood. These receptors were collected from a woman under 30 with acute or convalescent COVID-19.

The CDR3 region has the DNA TGTGCCAGCAACCATTCCAGTATACACAATGAGCAGTTCTTC. Residues: CASNHSSIHNEQFF. The chain couples TRBV7-6 to TRBJ2-1; D not resolved. This CDR3 is 14 amino acids long. Trimming removed 7 bases from V and 5 bases from J, with 15 bases in between. The germline CDR1 and CDR2 sequences are SGHVS and FNYEAQ.

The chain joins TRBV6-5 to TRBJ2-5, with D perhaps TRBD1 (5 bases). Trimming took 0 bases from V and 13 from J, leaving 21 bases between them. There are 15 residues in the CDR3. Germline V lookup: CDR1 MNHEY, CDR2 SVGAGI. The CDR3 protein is CASSYSSAGWHPRYF. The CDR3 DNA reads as TGTGCCAGCAGTTACTCGTCGGCAGGGTGGCACCCCCGGTACTTC.

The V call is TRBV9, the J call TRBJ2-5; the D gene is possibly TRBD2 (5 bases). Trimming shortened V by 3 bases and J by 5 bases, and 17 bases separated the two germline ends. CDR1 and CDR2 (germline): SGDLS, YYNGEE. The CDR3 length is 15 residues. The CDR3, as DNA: TGTGCCAGCAGCGCAGGCCGGGGTCCCTGGGAGACCCAGTACTTC. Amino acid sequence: CASSAGRGPWETQYF.

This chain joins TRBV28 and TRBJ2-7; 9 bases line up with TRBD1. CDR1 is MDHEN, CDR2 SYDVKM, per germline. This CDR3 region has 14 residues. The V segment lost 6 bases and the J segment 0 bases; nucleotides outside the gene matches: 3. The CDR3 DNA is TGTGCCAGCAGGGGACAGGGCGGCTCCTACGAGCAGTACTTC. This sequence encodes CASRGQGGSYEQYF.

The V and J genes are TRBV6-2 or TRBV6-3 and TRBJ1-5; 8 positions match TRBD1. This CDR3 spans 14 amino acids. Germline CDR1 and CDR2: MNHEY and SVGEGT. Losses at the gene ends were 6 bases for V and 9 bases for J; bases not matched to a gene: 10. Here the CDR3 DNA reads TGTGCCAGCAGCCTACAGGGGGGAGGGTTGCCCCAGCATTTT. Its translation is CASSLQGGGLPQHF.

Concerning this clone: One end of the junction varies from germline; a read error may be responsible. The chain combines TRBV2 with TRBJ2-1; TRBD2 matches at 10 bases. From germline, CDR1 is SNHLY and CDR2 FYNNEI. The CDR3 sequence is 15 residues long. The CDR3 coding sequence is TGTGCCAGCAGGGAAGCGGGAGGGTTCTTGAATGAGCAGTTCTTC. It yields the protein CASREAGGFLNEQFF.

The CDR3 sequence: CASSYYDSPNQPQHF. The CDR3 DNA reads TGTGCCAGCAGTTACTACGACAGCCCCAATCAGCCCCAGCATTTT. The J gene is TRBJ1-5, the V gene TRBV6-2 or TRBV6-3, with D possibly TRBD1 on 5 matching bases. The V gene's germline CDR1 is MNHEY and CDR2 SVGEGT. The CDR3 is 15 residues long. V lost 1 base, J lost 3 bases, and 10 bases lay in between.

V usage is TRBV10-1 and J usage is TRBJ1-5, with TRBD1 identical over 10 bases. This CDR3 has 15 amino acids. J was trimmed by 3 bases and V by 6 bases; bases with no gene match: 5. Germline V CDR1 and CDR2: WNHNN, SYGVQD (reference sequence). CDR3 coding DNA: TGCGCCAGCAGGGACAGGGGGATGGTCAATCAGCCCCAGCATTTT. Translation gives CASRDRGMVNQPQHF.

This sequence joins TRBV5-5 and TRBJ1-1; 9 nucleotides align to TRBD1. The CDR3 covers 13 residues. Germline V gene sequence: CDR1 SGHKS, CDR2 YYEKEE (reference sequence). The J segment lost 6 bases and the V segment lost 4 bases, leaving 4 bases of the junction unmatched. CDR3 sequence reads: CASSGTGRAEAFF. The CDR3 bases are TGTGCCAGCAGCGGGACAGGGAGGGCTGAAGCTTTCTTT.

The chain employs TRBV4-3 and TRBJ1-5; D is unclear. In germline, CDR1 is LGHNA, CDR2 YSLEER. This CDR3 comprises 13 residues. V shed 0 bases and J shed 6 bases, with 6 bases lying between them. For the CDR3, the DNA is TGCGCCAGCAGCCAAGAGCCGGGTCAGCCCCAGCATTTT. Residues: CASSQEPGQPQHF.

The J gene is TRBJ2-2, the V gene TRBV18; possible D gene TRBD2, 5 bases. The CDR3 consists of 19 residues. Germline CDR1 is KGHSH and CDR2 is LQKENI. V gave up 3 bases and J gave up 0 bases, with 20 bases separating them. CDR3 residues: CASSPGLDLTTPNTGELFF. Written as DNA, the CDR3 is TGTGCCAGCTCACCCGGACTGGACCTCACAACTCCGAACACCGGGGAGCTGTTTTTT.

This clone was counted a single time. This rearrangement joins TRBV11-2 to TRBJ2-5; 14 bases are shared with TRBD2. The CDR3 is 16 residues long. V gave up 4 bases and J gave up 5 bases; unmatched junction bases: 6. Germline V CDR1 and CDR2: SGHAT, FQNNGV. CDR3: CASSSRLAGGPETQYF. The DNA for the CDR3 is TGTGCCAGCAGCTCAAGACTAGCGGGAGGGCCTGAGACCCAGTACTTC.

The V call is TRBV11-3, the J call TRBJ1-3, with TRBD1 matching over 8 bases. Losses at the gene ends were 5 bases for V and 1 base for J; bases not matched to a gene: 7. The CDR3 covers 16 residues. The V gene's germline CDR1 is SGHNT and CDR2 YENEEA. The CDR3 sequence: CASSPGQGGSGNTIYF. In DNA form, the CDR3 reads TGTGCCAGCAGCCCAGGACAGGGAGGATCTGGAAACACCATATATTTT.

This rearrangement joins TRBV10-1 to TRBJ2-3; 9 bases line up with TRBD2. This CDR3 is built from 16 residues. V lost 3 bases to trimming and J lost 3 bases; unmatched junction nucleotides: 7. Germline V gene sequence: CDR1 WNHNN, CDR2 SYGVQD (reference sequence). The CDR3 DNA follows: TGCGCCAGCAGTGACCGGGGGACTAGCAATACAGATACGCAGTATTTT. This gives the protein CASSDRGTSNTDTQYF.

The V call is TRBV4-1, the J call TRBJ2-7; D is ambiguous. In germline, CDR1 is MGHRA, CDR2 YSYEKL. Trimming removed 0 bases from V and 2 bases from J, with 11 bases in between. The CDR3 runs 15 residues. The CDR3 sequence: CASSQDSISTYEQYF. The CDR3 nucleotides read TGCGCCAGCAGCCAAGACTCTATTTCTACCTACGAGCAGTACTTC.

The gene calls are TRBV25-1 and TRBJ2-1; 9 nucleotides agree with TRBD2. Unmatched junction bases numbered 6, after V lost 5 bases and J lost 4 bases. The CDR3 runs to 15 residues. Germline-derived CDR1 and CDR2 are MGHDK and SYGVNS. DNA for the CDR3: TGTGCCAGCAGTCTGATTAGCGGGAGTTACAATGAGCAGTTCTTC. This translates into CASSLISGSYNEQFF.